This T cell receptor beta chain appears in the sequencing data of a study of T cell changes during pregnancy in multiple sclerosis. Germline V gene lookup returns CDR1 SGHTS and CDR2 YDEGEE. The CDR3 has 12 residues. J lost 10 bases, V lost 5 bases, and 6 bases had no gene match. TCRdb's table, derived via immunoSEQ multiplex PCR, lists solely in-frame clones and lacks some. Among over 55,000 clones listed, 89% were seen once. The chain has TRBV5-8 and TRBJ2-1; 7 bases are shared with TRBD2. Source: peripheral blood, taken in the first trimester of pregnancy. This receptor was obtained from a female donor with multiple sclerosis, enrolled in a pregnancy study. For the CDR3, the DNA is TGTGCCAGCAGTCCCCAGCGGGAAGAGCAGTTCTTC. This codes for CASSPQREEQFF.